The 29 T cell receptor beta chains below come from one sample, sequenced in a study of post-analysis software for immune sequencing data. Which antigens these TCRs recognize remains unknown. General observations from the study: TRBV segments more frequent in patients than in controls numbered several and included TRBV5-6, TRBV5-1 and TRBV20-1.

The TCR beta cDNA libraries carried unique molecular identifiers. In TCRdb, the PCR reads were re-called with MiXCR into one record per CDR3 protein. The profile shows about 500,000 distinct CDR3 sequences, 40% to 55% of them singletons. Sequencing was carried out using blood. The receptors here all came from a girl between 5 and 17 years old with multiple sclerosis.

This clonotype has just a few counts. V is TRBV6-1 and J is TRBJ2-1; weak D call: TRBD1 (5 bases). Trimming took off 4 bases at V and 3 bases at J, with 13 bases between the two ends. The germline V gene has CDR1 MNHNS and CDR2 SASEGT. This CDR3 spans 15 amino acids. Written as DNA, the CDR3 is TGTGCCAGCAGTGCCCTGTGGGGCGGCTACAATGAGCAGTTCTTC. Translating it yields CASSALWGGYNEQFF.

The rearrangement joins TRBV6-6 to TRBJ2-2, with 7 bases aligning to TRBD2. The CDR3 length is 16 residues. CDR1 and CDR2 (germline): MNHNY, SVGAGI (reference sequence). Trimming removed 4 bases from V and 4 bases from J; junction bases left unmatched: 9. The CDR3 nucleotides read TGTGCCAGCAGTTTCCCCATTAGCGGGTTCACCGGGGAGCTGTTTTTT. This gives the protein CASSFPISGFTGELFF.

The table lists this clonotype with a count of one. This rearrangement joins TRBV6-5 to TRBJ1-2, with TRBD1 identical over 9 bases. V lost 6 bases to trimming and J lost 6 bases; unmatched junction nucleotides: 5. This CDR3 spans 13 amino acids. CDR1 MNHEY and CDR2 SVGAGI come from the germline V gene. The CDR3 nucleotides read TGTGCCAGCAGGGGACAGGGAGACAATGGCTACACCTTC. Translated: CASRGQGDNGYTF.

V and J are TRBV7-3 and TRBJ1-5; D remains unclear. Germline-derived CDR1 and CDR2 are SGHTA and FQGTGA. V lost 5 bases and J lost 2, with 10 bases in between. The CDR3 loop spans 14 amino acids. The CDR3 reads CASSQNTGNQPQHF. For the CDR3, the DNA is TGTGCCAGCAGCCAGAATACGGGCAATCAGCCCCAGCATTTT.

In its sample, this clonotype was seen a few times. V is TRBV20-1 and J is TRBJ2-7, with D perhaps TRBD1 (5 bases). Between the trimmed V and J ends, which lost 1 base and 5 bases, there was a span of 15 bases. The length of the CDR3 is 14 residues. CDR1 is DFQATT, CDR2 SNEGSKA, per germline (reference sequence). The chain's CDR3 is CSARGGKLSNEQYF. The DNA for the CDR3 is TGCAGTGCTAGAGGGGGCAAGTTGAGTAACGAGCAGTACTTC.

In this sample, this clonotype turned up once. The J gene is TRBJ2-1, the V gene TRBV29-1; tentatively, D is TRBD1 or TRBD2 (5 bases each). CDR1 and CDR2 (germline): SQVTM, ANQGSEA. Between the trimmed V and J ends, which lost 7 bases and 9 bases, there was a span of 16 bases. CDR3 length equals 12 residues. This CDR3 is CSGRDGWSEQFF. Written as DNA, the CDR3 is TGCAGCGGCAGGGACGGTTGGAGTGAGCAGTTCTTC.

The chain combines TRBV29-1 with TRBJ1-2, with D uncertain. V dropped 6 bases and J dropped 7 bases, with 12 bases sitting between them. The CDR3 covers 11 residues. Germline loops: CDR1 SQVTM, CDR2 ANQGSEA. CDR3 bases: TGCAGCGTCGGCAGTGGGTTTGGCTACACCTTC. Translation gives CSVGSGFGYTF.

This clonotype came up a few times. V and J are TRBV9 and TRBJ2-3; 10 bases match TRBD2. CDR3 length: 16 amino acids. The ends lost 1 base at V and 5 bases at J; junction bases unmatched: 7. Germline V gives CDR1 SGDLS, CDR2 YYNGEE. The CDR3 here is CASSVSGRAGGDTQYF. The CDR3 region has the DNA TGTGCCAGCAGCGTAAGCGGGAGGGCTGGTGGAGATACGCAGTATTTT.

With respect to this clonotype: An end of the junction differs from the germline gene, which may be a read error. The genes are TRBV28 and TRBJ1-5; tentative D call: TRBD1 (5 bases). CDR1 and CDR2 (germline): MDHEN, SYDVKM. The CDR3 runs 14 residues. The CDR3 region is CASRAQAPNHPQHF. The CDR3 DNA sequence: TGTGCCAGCAGGGCACAGGCGCCCAATCACCCCCAGCATTTT. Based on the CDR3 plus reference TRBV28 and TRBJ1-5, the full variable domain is DVKVTQSSRYLVKRTGEKVFLECVQDMDHENMFWYRQDPGLGLRLIYFSYDVKMKEKGDIPEGYSVSREKKERFSLILESASTNQTSMYLCASRAQAPNHPQHFGDGTRLSIL.

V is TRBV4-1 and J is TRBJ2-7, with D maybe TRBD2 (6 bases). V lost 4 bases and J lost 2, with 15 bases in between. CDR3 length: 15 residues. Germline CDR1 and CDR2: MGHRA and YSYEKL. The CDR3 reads CASSPTGTPTYEQYF. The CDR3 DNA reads TGCGCCAGCAGCCCGACCGGGACTCCGACCTACGAGCAGTACTTC.

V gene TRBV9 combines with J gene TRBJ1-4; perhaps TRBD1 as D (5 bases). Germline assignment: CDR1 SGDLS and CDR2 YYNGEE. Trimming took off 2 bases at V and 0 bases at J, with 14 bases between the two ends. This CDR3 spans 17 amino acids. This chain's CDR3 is CASSVGAGRPTNEKLFF. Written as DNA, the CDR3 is TGTGCCAGCAGCGTTGGGGCAGGGAGACCAACTAATGAAAAACTGTTTTTT.

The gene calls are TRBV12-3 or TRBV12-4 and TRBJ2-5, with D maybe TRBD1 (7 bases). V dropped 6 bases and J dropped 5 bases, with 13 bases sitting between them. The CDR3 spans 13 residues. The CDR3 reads CASREGQWETQYF. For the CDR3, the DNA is TGTGCCAGCAGGGAGGGACAGTGGGAGACCCAGTACTTC.

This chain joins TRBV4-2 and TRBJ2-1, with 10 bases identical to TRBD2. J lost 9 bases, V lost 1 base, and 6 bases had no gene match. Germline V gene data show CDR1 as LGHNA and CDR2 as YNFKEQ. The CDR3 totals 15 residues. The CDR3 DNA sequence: TGTGCCAGCAGCCAAGGAGCGGGAGGGCCACGTGAGCAGTTCTTC. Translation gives CASSQGAGGPREQFF.

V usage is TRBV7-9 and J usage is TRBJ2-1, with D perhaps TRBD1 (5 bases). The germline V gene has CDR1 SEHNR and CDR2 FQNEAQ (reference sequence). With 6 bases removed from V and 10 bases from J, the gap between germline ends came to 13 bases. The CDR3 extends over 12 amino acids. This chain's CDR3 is CASSATAIEQFF. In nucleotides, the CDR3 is TGTGCCAGCAGTGCGACAGCTATCGAGCAGTTCTTC.

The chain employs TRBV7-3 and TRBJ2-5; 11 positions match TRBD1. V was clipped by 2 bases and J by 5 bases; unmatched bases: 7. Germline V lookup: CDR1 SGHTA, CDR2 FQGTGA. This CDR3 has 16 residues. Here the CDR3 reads CASSLFGQGARETQYF. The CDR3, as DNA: TGTGCCAGCAGCTTATTCGGACAGGGGGCTAGGGAGACCCAGTACTTC.

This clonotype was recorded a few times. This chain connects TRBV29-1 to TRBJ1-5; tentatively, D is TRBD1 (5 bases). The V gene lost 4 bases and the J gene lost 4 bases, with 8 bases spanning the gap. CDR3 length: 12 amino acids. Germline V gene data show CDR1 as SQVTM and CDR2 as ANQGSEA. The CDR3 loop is CSVAGFNQPQHF. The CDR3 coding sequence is TGCAGCGTTGCAGGGTTTAATCAGCCCCAGCATTTT.

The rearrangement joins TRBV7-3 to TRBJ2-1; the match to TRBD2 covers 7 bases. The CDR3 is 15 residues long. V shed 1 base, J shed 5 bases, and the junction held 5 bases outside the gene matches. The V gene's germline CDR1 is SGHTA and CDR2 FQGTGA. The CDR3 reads CASSLNLGGNNEQFF. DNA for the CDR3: TGTGCCAGCAGCTTAAACCTGGGGGGGAACAATGAGCAGTTCTTC. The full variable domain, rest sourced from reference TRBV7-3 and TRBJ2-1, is GAGVSQTPSNKVTEKGKYVELRCDPISGHTALYWYRQSLGQGPEFLIYFQGTGAADDSGLPNDRFFAVRPEGSVSTLKIQRTERGDSAVYLCASSLNLGGNNEQFFGPGTRLTVL.

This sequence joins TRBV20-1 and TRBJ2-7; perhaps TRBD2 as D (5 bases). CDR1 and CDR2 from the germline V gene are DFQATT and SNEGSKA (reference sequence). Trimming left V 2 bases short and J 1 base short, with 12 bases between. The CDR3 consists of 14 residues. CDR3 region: CSARPRTYSYEQYF. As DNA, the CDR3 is TGCAGTGCTAGACCGCGGACTTATTCCTACGAGCAGTACTTC.

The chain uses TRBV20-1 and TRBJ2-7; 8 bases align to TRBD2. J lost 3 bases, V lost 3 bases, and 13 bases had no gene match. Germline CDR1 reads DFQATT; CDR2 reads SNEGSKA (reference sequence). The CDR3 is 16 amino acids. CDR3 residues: CSARGLGSGDYYEQYF. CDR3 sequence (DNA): TGCAGTGCTAGGGGGTTGGGTAGCGGGGATTACTACGAGCAGTACTTC.

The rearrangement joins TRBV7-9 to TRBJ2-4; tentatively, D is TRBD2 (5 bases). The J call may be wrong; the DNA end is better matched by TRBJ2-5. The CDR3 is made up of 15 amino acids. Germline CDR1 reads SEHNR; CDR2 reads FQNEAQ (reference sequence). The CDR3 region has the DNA TGTGCCAGCAGCTCAGGAAACGTGGGAGAAGAGACCCAGTACTTC. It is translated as CASSSGNVGEETQYF.

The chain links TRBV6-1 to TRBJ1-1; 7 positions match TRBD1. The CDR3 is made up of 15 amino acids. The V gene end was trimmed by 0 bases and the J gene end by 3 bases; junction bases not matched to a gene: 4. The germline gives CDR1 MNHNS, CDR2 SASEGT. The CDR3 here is CASSEAMTGHTEAFF. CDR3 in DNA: TGTGCCAGCAGTGAAGCCATGACAGGGCACACTGAAGCTTTCTTT.

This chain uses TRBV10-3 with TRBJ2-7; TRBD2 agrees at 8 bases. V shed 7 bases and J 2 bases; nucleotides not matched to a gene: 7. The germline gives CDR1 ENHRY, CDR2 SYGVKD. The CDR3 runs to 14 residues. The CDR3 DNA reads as TGTGCCATCAATAACGGGACTAGACCCTACGAGCAGTACTTC. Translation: CAINNGTRPYEQYF.

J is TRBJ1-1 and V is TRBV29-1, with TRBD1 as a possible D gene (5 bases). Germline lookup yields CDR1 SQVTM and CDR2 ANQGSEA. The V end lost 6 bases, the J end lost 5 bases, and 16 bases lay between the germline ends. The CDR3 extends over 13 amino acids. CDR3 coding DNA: TGCAGCGTGGCGCAGGGAGGTGGAACTGAAGCTTTCTTT. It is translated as CSVAQGGGTEAFF.

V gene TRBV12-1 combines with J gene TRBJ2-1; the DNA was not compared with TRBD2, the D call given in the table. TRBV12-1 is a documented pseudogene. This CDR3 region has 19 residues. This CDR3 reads CASSSFSGTSGREGNEQFF. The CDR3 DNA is TGTGCCAGCAGCTCCTTCTCCGGGACTAGCGGGAGGGAGGGCAATGAGCAGTTCTTC.

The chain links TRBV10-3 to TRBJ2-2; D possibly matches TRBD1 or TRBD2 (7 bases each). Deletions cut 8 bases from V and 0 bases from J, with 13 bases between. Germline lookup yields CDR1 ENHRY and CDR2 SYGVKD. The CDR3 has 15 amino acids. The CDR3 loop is CAIWGGTANTGELFF. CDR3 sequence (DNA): TGTGCCATCTGGGGGGGGACAGCGAACACCGGGGAGCTGTTTTTT.

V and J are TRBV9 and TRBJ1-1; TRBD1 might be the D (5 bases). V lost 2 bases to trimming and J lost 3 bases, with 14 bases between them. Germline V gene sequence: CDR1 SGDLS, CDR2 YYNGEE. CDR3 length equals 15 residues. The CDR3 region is CASSVSGRSDTEAFF. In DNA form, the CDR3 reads TGTGCCAGCAGCGTTTCAGGGCGGAGTGACACTGAAGCTTTCTTT.

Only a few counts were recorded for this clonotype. The CDR3 region is CASSLERTGIYGYTF. In DNA form, the CDR3 reads TGCGCCAGCAGCTTGGAAAGGACAGGCATCTATGGCTACACCTTC. The V gene is TRBV5-1, the J gene TRBJ1-2, with 7 nucleotides matching TRBD1. Germline lookup yields CDR1 SGHRS and CDR2 YFSETQ. The V and J ends lost 0 bases and 4 bases, in that order; junction bases with no gene match: 6. CDR3 length: 15 residues.

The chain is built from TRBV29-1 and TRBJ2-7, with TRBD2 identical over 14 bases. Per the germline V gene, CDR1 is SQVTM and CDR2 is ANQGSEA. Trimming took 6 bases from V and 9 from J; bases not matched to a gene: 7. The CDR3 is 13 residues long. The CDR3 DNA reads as TGCAGCGTGGGACTAGCGGGAGTGGAGGTGCAGTACTTC. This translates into CSVGLAGVEVQYF.

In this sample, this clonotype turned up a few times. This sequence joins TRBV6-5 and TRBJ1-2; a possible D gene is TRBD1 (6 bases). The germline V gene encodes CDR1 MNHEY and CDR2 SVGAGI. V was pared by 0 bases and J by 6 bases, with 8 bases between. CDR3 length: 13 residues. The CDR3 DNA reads TGTGCCAGCAGTTACTCCGAGGGGGATGGCTACACCTTC. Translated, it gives CASSYSEGDGYTF.